This record looks at one TCR beta chain sequence and its context. The target of this receptor is not known. From each donor, a roughly 2.5 ml peripheral blood sample was drawn into PAXgene tubes and stored at -80 degrees C. Without any T cell sorting, total RNA was extracted from whole blood using the PAXgene blood miRNA kit on an automated QIAcube. Peripheral blood from monozygotic twin pairs who were concordant or discordant for inflammatory bowel disease underwent deep TCRalpha and TCRbeta repertoire profiling using unique molecular barcoding. For every twin pair, smoking habits were documented, and each individual was categorised as a current, former or never smoker. This sample stems from a study of monozygotic twins with inflammatory bowel disease (dated by TCRdb to between 2017 and 2020). Notes on the research overall: In total, around 28 monozygotic twin pairs made up the full study: 19 Danish pairs, all IBD-discordant, plus nine German pairs, of which four were IBD-concordant and five were IBD-discordant. The search for disease-associated traits relied mainly on comparing, within discordant pairs, IBD patients with their genetically identical healthy co-twins. Each individual had, on average, about 151 000 unique TCRalpha sequences and 181 000 unique TCRbeta sequences available for analysis. General findings and caveats noted by the study authors: No difference in repertoire similarity was observed between concordant and discordant twins, possibly owing to limited statistical power. IBD patients shared fewer clonotypes with other individuals than healthy twins did, most markedly in patients showing signs of disease activity. Measured by the inverse Simpson index, TCRbeta repertoire diversity was lower in IBD patients than in their healthy co-twins. Distinction between different T cell subtypes could not be achieved in the analysis. The results gave no support for a single strong signal or clonotype linked to IBD. Differing immunosuppressive treatments among patients may have added background noise and inter-individual variability to the repertoires.

The library came from 5' RACE. The input for every TCR library was roughly 3,200 ng of total RNA. cDNA was synthesized with SMARTScribe reverse transcriptase in eight separate reactions per sample. During cDNA synthesis, template switching was used to introduce unique molecular identifiers that contained a 6-nucleotide sample barcode. TCRalpha and TCRbeta cDNA was amplified by two nested PCRs of around 16 and 10 cycles, with bead purification after each PCR. Before amplification, the cDNA was treated with uracil DNA-glycosylase and purified using the QIAquick PCR purification kit. The second PCR was the step at which Illumina TruSeq-compatible adapters and sample-specific barcodes were added. TapeStation and Qubit were used to check library quality and concentration, and about 4.5 ng of each library was pooled. Sequencing of the pooled libraries was done on an Illumina HiSeq2500 single-index Rapid Run using custom sequencing primers and 2 x 100 bp reads. On the authors' methods: MiGEC version 1.2.6 was used for UMI-based consensus assembly to correct PCR and sequencing errors. MiXCR version 2.1.1 handled V(D)J alignment, clonotype assembly and CDR3 extraction. Gene usage, clonotype sharing and MAIT/NKT TCR abundance were normalised by analysing the top 1000, 10 000 and 20 000 clonotypes per sample. Diversity was computed as the inverse Simpson index with the vegan R package after downsampling to 27 000 UMIs. Paired Mann-Whitney U tests on discordant twin pairs were used, with Benjamini-Hochberg multiple-testing correction. TCRdb reprocessed the raw reads; every CDR3 protein sequence is a single record, and DNA is not supplied. What appears here as the V and J calls and clone size reflects TCRdb's work, not the paper's. The sample table records fewer than 150,000 distinct CDR3 sequences. The ten largest clones add up to 2% to 2.5% of the sample.

According to the germline V gene, CDR1 reads SQVTM and CDR2 reads ANQGSEA. The CDR3 has 15 amino acids, counting the end cysteine and phenylalanine. A DNA sequence was not provided. The source of this sequence is a human donor with ulcerative colitis or Crohn's disease, or a healthy co-twin of an affected twin (not recorded which). The chain is made from TRBV29-1 and TRBJ1-4; the D call of TRBD1 rests on TCRdb alone, since no DNA is present to check it. The sequenced sample was blood. This receptor carries the CDR3 CSVGQGAMSNEKLFF.